The source of this T cell receptor (beta chain) is a study of blood T cell repertoires in COVID-19. Turning to the study itself: There were acute and convalescent COVID-19 samples, and they came from the United States, Italy and Spain. The cDNA or gDNA used as material had been derived from T cells, B-cell-depleted T cells, or PBMCs.

Study processing details: Reference gene primer amplification gave estimated nucleated cell counts. Produced via immunoSEQ multiplex PCR; TCRdb's table is partial and in-frame only. V and J calls and clone size are as listed in that table; D and trimming were resolved from the DNA. Of about 200,000 clones listed, about 85% are singletons. The ends were cut back, 3 bases at V and 5 bases at J, with 8 bases in the middle. The germline gives CDR1 SGHAT, CDR2 FQNNGV. CDR3 length: 13 amino acids. The chain combines TRBV11-2 with TRBJ1-5, with D unresolved. This TCR derives from an elderly woman with acute or convalescent COVID-19. Sequenced sample: peripheral blood. CDR3 bases: TGTGCCAGCAGCTTTTCGGAGGATCAGCCCCAGCATTTT. It yields the protein CASSFSEDQPQHF.